This T cell receptor beta chain was profiled in a study of CD8+CD57+ T cells in acquired aplastic anemia. Background on the study: Roughly 3.2 ug was the average amount of DNA from sorted CD4+ and CD8+ cells. Findings of the study overall: Statistical testing detected no significant gap in CD8+ Simpson's diversity between patients and controls. Patients and controls shared nearly 30 CD8+ CDR3 sequences, highly expressed in patients.

In germline, CDR1 is LNHDA, CDR2 SQIVND (reference sequence). This CDR3 spans 15 amino acids. Trimming removed 4 bases from V and 5 bases from J; junction bases left unmatched: 8. In the case of this clonotype: Its target is unknown.

CD8+CD57+ cell expansion had been shown by flow cytometry in patients chosen for sequencing. Genomic DNA templated the TCR beta VDJ and CDR3 profiling. TCRdb fed the reads into MiXCR, producing one record per CDR3 protein. Of some 160,000 distinct CDR3 sequences listed, 40% to 55% are singletons. Sequencing used sorted CD4+, CD8+, or CD8+CD57+ T cells (not recorded which) from PBMCs. The receptor's source is a human donor with aplastic anemia. The chain joins TRBV19 to TRBJ2-1, with TRBD2 identical over 7 bases. The CDR3 spells CASSKGLDPNNEQFF. The CDR3 DNA sequence: TGTGCCAGTAGTAAAGGACTAGATCCTAACAATGAGCAGTTCTTC.